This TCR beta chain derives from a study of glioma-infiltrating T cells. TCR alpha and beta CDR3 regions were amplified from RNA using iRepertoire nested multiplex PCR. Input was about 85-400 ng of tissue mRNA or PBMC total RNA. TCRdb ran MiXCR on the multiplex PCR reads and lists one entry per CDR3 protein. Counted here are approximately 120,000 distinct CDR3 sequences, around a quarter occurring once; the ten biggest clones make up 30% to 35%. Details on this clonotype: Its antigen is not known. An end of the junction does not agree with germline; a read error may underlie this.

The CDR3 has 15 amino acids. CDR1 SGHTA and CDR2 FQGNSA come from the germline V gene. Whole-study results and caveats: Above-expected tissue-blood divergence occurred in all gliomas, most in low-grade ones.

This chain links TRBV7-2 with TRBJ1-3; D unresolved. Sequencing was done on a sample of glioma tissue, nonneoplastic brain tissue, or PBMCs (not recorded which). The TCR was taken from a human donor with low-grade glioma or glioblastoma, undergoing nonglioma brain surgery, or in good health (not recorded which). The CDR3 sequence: CGSSLAGATRNTIYF. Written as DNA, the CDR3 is TGTGGCAGCAGCTTAGCGGGCGCTACTAGAAACACCATATATTTT. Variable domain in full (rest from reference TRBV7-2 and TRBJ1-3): GAGVSQSPSNKVTEKGKDVELRCDPISGHTALYWYRQSLGQGLEFLIYFQGNSAPDKSGLPSDRFSAERTGGSVSTLTIQRTQQEDSAVYLCGSSLAGATRNTIYFGEGSWLTVV.